These T cell receptor beta chains were read from a single sample in a study of multiple sclerosis patients with progressive multifocal leukoencephalopathy. Clones were sequenced by immunoSEQ multiplex PCR, and TCRdb holds only the in-frame ones, with some missing. The sample yields approximately 27,000 clones, roughly 85% seen once. The source material was PBMCs, sampled from a patient treated with natalizumab. The receptors derive from a woman aged 30 to 39 with progressive multifocal leukoencephalopathy. Each CDR3 is given with its conserved first and last residue. The D gene is left open where the match is weak. Only part of the rows carry a size: once, few, many, or a class if the clone is expanded.

TRBV5-1	18	TRBD2	TRBJ2-2	few	TGCGCCAGCAGCTTGGGGACTAGCGGGAGAAGAGTAGGCGGGGAGCTGTTTTTT	CASSLGTSGRRVGGELFF
TRBV27	15	-	TRBJ1-5	-	TGTGCCAGCAGTTTACGGACAGACTACAATCAGCCCCAGCATTTT	CASSLRTDYNQPQHF
TRBV29-1	15	TRBD2	TRBJ2-1	-	TGCAGCGTGGTTGGACTAGCGGGGGGGCGCGATGAGCAGTTCTTC	CSVVGLAGGRDEQFF
TRBV4-1	11	-	TRBJ2-2	-	TGCGCCAGCAGCCTCACCGGGGAGCTGTTTTTT	CASSLTGELFF
TRBV18	13	-	TRBJ1-1	-	TGTGCCAGCTCACCGGATTCGAACACTGAAGCTTTCTTT	CASSPDSNTEAFF
TRBV2	15	-	TRBJ1-5	-	TGTGCCAGCGGACTACAGGGATTGGGAAATCAGCCCCAGCATTTT	CASGLQGLGNQPQHF
TRBV7-9	15	TRBD1	TRBJ2-7	-	TGTGCCAGCAGCTTCGGGACAGGGGCCGCCTACGAGCAGTACTTC	CASSFGTGAAYEQYF
TRBV21-1	18	-	TRBJ1-4	-	TGTGCCAGCAGCAAAAAGGAGGACAGGGGGCCAACTAATGAAAAACTGTTTTTT	CASSKKEDRGPTNEKLFF
TRBV5-1	14	-	TRBJ2-3	-	TGCGCCAGCAGCCTTCAGCAGGTTGGGGATACGCAGTATTTT	CASSLQQVGDTQYF
TRBV7-9	16	TRBD1	TRBJ2-5	-	TGTGCCAGCAGCCCACCGGGACAGGGGGTCCAAGAGACCCAGTACTTC	CASSPPGQGVQETQYF
TRBV16	16	-	TRBJ1-5	-	TGTGCCAGCAGCCATGGGGACCCCTTCGACAATCAGCCCCAGCATTTT	CASSHGDPFDNQPQHF
TRBV20-1	11	-	TRBJ2-3	once	TGCAGTACAGGGATGTCAGATACGCAGTATTTT	CSTGMSDTQYF
TRBV18	18	TRBD2	TRBJ2-3	-	TGTGCCAGCTCACCACCCTCGGGACTAGCGAGGGGGCCAGATACGCAGTATTTT	CASSPPSGLARGPDTQYF
TRBV7-8	15	-	TRBJ1-5	-	TGTGCCAGCAGCCTCAATCCAACTGGTAATCAGCCCCAGCATTTT	CASSLNPTGNQPQHF
TRBV4-1	15	-	TRBJ1-4	-	TGCGCCAGCAGCCCCGCAGGTGCAACTAATGAAAAACTGTTTTTT	CASSPAGATNEKLFF
TRBV6-6	13	TRBD1	TRBJ1-6	once	TGTGCCAGCAGTGGGACAGGCGATTCACCCCTCCACTTT	CASSGTGDSPLHF
TRBV28	11	-	TRBJ2-1	-	TGTGCCAGCAGATTAGGCAATGAGCAGTTCTTC	CASRLGNEQFF
TRBV11-3	14	-	TRBJ1-1	-	TGTGCCAGCAGCTTAGACCCTCTGAGTTCTGAAGCTTTCTTT	CASSLDPLSSEAFF